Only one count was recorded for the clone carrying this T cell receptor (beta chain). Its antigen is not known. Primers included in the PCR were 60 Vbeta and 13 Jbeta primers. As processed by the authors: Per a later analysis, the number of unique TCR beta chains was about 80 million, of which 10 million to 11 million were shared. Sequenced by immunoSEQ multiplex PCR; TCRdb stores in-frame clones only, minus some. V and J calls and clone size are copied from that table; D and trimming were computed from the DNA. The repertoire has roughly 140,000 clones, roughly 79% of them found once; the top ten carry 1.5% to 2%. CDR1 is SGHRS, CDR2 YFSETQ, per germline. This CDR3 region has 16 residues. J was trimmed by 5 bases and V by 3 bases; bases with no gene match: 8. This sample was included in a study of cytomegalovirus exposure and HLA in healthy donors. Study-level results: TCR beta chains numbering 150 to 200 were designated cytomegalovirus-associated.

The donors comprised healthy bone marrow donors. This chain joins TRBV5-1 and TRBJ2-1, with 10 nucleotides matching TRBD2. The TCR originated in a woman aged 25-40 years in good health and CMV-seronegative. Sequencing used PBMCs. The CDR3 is CASSSTLAGGNNEQFF. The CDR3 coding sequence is TGCGCCAGCAGCTCGACTTTAGCGGGGGGCAACAATGAGCAGTTCTTC.